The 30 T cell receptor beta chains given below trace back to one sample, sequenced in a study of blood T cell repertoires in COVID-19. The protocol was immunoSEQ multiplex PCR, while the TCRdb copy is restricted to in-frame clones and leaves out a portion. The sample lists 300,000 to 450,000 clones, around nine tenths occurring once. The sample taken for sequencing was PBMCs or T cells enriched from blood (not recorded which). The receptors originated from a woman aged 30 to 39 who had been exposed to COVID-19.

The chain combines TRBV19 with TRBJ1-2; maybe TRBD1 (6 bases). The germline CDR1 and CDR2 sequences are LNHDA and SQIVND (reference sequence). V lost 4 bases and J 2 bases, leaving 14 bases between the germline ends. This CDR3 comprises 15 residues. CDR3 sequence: CASSKKGVGNYGYTF. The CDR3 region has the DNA TGTGCCAGTAGTAAAAAGGGGGTAGGGAACTATGGCTACACCTTC.

CDR3 protein: CASSQGSTGDNQPQHF. The DNA for the CDR3 is TGTGCCAGCAGCCAAGGCTCGACAGGGGACAATCAGCCCCAGCATTTT. The chain uses TRBV3-1 (or the pseudogene TRBV3-2) and TRBJ1-5, with 8 bases that match TRBD1. The V gene end was trimmed by 1 base and the J gene end by 3 bases; junction bases not matched to a gene: 5. The CDR3 is 16 amino acids. CDR1 is LGHDT, CDR2 YNNKEL, per germline (reference sequence).

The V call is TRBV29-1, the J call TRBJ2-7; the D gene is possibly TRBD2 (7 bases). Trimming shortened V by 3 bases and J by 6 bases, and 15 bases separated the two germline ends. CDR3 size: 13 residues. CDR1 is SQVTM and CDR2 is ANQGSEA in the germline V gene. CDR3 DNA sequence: TGCAGCGTTGATAGGGGGGGAGCTACCGAGCAGTACTTC. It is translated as CSVDRGGATEQYF.

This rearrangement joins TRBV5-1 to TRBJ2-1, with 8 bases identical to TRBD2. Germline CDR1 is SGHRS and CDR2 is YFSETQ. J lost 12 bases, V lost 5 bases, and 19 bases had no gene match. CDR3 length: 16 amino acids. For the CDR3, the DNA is TGCGCCAGCAGAGGGGGTGGGCGGGAGGACCCGGCGAGGCAGTTCTTC. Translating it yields CASRGGGREDPARQFF.

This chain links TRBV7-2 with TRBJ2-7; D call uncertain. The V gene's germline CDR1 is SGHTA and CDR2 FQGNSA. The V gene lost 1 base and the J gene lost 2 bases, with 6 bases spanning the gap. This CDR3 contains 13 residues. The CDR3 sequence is CASSLDTPYEQYF. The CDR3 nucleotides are TGTGCCAGCAGCTTAGACACCCCCTACGAGCAGTACTTC.

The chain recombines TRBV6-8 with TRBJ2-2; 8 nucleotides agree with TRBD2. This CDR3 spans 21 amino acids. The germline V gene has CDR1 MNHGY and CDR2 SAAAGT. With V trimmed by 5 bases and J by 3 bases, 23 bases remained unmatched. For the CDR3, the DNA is TGTGCCAGCAGTCACCCGGGCGAGCGGGAGACCATGAGGCTCTACACCGGGGAGCTGTTTTTT. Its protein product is CASSHPGERETMRLYTGELFF.

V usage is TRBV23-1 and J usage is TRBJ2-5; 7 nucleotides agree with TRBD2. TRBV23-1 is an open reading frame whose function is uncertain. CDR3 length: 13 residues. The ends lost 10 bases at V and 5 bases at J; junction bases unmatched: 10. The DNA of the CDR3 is TGCGCCAACAAGCCTCGGGGGGACGAGACCCAGTACTTC. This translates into CANKPRGDETQYF.

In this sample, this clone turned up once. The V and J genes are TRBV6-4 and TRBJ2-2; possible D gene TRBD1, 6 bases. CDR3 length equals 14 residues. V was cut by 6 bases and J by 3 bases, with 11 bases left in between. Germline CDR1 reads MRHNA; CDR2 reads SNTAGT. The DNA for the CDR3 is TGTGCCAGCAGGGAACAGGGATACACCGGGGAGCTGTTTTTT. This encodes CASREQGYTGELFF.

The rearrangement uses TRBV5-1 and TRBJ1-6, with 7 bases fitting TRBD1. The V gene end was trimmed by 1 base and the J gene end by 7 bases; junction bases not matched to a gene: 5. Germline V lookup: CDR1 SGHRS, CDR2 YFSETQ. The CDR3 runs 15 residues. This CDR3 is CASSLRTGVNSPLHF. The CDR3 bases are TGCGCCAGCAGCTTGCGAACAGGGGTAAATTCACCCCTCCACTTT.

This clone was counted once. CDR3 in DNA: TGCGCCAGCAGCCAAGGGGGCGATTCCGAGCAGTTCTTC. This gives the protein CASSQGGDSEQFF. The V call is TRBV5-1, the J call TRBJ2-1; 7 bases fit TRBD1. V lost 4 bases and J lost 10; bases outside the gene matches: 8. Per germline, CDR1 SGHRS and CDR2 YFSETQ. CDR3 length equals 13 residues.

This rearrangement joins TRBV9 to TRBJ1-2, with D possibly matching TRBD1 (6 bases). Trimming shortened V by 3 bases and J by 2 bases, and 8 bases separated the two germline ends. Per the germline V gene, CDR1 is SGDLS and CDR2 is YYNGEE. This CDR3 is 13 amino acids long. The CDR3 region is CASSDRGNYGYTF. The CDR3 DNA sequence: TGTGCCAGCAGCGATAGGGGGAACTATGGCTACACCTTC.

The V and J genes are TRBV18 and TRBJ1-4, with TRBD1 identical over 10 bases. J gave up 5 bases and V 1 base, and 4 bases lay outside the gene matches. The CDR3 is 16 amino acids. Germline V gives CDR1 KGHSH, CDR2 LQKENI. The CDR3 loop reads CASSPLGTGVNEKLFF. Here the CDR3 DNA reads TGTGCCAGCTCACCACTTGGGACAGGGGTGAATGAAAAACTGTTTTTT. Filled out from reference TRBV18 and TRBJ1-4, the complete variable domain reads NAGVMQNPRHLVRRRGQEARLRCSPMKGHSHVYWYRQLPEEGLKFMVYLQKENIIDESGMPKERFSAEFPKEGPSILRIQQVVRGDSAAYFCASSPLGTGVNEKLFFGSGTQLSVL.

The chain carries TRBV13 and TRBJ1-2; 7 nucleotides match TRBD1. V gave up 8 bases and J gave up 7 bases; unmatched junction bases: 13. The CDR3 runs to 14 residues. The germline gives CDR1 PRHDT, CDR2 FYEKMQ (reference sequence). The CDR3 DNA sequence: TGTGCCAGCCGAGGCGGACAGGCCATTTTTGGCTACACCTTC. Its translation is CASRGGQAIFGYTF.

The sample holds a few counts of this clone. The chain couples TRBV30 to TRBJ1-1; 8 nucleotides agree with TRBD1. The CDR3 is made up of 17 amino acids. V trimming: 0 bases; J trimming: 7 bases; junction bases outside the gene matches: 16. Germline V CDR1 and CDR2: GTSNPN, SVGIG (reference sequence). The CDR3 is CAWSVSHANRGSVEAFF. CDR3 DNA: TGTGCCTGGAGTGTATCCCACGCCAACAGGGGGAGCGTTGAAGCTTTCTTT.

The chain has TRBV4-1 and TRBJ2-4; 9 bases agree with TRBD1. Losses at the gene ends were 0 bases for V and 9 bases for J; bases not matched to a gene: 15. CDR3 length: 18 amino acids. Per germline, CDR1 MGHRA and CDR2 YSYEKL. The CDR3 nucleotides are TGCGCCAGCAGCCAAGATCGGAACAGGGGGCGGGATGGAGGCATTCAGTACTTC. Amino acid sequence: CASSQDRNRGRDGGIQYF.

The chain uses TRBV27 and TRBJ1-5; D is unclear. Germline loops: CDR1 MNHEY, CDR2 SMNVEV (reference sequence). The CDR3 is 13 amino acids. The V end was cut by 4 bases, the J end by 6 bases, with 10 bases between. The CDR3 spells CASSSAGSQPQHF. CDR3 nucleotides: TGTGCCAGCAGTTCCGCCGGGAGTCAGCCCCAGCATTTT.

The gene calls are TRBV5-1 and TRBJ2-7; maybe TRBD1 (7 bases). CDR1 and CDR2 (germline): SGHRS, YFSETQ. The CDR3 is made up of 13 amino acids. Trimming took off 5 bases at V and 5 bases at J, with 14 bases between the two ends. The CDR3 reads CASRLQGTDEQYF. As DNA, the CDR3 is TGCGCCAGCAGACTACAGGGGACTGACGAGCAGTACTTC.

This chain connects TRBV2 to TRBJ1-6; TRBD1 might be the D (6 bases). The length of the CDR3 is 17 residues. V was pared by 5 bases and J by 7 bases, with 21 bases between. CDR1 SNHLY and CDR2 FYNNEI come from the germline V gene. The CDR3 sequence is CASSPGATGSGNSPLHF. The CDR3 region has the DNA TGTGCCAGCAGTCCAGGGGCCACAGGGAGCGGCAATTCACCCCTCCACTTT.

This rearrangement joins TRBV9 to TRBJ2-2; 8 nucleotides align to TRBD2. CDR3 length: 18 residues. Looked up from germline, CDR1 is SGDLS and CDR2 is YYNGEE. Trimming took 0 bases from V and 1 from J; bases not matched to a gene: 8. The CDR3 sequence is CASSVDPGGPRNTGELFF. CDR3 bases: TGTGCCAGCAGCGTAGATCCGGGAGGGCCGAGGAACACCGGGGAGCTGTTTTTT.

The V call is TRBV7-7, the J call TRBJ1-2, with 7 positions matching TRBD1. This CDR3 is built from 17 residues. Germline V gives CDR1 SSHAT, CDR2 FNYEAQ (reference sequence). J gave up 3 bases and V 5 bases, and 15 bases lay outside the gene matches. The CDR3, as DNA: TGTGCCAGCAGCCCGACCCGGACAGGCAAACACCACTATGGCTACACCTTC. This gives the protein CASSPTRTGKHHYGYTF.

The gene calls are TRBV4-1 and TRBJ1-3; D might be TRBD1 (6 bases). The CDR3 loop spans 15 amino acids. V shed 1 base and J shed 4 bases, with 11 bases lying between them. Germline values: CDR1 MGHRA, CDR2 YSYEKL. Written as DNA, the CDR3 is TGCGCCAGCAGCCAAGGGGACAACCCGGGAAACACCATATATTTT. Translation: CASSQGDNPGNTIYF.

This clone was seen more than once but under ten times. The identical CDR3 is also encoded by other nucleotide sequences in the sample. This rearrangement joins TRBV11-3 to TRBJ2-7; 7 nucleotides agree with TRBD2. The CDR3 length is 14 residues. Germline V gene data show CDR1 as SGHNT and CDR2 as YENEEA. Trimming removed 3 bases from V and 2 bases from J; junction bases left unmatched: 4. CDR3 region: CASSLVAGTYEQYF. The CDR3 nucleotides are TGTGCCAGCAGCTTGGTAGCGGGTACCTACGAGCAGTACTTC. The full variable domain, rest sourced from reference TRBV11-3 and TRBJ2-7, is EAGVVQSPRYKIIEKKQPVAFWCNPISGHNTLYWYLQNLGQGPELLIRYENEEAVDDSQLPKDRFSAERLKGVDSTLKIQPAELGDSAVYLCASSLVAGTYEQYFGPGTRLTVT.

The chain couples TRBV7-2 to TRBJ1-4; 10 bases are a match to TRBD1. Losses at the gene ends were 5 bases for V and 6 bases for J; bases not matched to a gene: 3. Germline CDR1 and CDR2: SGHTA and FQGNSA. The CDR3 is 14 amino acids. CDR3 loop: CASSKDRGHEKLFF. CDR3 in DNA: TGTGCCAGCAGCAAAGACAGGGGGCATGAAAAACTGTTTTTT.

The CDR3: CAWSYRGNQPQHF. The CDR3 DNA reads TGTGCCTGGAGTTACAGGGGCAATCAGCCCCAGCATTTT. The J gene is TRBJ1-5, the V gene TRBV30; D perhaps matches TRBD1 (6 bases). V lost 2 bases to trimming and J lost 2 bases, with 7 bases between them. Germline assignment: CDR1 GTSNPN and CDR2 SVGIG (reference sequence). The CDR3 covers 13 residues.

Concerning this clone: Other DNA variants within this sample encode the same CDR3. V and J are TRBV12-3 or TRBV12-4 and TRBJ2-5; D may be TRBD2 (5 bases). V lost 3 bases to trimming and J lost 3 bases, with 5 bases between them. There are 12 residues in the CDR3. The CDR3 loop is CASSFSEETQYF. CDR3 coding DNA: TGTGCCAGCAGTTTTAGCGAAGAGACCCAGTACTTC.

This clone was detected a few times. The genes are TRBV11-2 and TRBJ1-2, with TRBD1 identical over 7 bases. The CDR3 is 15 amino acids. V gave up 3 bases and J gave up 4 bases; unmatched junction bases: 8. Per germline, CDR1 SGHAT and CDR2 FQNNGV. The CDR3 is CASSFDLGGLYGYTF. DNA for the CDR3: TGTGCCAGCAGCTTCGACTTAGGGGGCCTCTATGGCTACACCTTC.

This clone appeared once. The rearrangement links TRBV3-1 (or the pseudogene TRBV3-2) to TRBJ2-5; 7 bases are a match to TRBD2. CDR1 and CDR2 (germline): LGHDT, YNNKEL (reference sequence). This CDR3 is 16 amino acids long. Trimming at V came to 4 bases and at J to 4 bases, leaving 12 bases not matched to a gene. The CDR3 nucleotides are TGTGCCAGCAGCCCCTCGGCTAGCGGCGGGGGAGAGACCCAGTACTTC. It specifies CASSPSASGGGETQYF.

DNA of the CDR3: TGTGCCAGTAGTTTGACGGGAGGTGATGACGAGCAGTACTTC. Residues: CASSLTGGDDEQYF. The genes are TRBV19 and TRBJ2-7; TRBD2 agrees at 7 bases. The CDR3 sequence is 14 residues long. Germline V lookup: CDR1 LNHDA, CDR2 SQIVND (reference sequence). V shed 5 bases and J 5 bases; nucleotides not matched to a gene: 9.

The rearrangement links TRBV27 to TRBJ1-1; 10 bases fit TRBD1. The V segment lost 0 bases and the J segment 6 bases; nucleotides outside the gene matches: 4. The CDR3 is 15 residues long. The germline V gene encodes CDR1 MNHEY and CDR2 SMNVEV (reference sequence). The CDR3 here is CASSLSTGGWAEAFF. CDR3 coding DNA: TGTGCCAGCAGTTTATCGACAGGGGGCTGGGCTGAAGCTTTCTTT.

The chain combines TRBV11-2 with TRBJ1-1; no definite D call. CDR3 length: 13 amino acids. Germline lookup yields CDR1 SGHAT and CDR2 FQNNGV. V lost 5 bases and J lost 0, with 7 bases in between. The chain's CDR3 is CASSETMNTEAFF. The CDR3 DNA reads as TGTGCCAGCAGCGAGACTATGAACACTGAAGCTTTCTTT.